This T cell receptor (beta chain) was sequenced during a study of vaccination effects on CD4 cells after COVID-19. The overall study: Specimens were obtained from a couple of convalescent patients 16 days and one week prior to vaccination.

The assay was immunoSEQ multiplex PCR, and TCRdb's table has in-frame clones only and misses some. Of 40,000 to 60,000 clones listed, 74% are singletons. The CDR3 is 14 amino acids. Germline CDR1 SQVTM, CDR2 ANQGSEA. V lost 4 bases and J lost 3, with 16 bases in between. As regards this clone: The target antigen is unknown.

Culturing for ten to eleven days preceded CD4+ T cell isolation. The specimen comprised CD4+ T cells from PBMCs cultured without peptide, sampled before COVID-19 vaccination. The sequence was obtained from a human donor who had a prior SARS-CoV-2 infection. The chain uses TRBV29-1 and TRBJ2-7; a possible D gene is TRBD2 (7 bases). The DNA for the CDR3 is TGCAGCGTTGGGGGGCCGCGGGGGTACTACGAGCAGTACTTC. This encodes CSVGGPRGYYEQYF.